The clone carrying this T cell receptor (beta chain) was observed at least ten times. Its antigen is unknown. TCRdb analysed the 5' RACE reads with MiXCR anew, one entry per CDR3 protein. The data show 350,000 to 400,000 distinct CDR3 sequences, with around 9% seen just once and under 9.5% held by the top ten. The sample originates from a study of identical twins. Study-wide findings and caveats: Fewer insertions marked abundant cord blood beta clonotypes; young adult naive trended weakly, memory not at all. Low generation-probability sequences were in excess among twin-shared out-of-frame alpha sequences. In zero-insertion analyses, partial confounding could arise from invariant MAIT and iNKT cells.

Healthy Caucasians were all of the donors. V was trimmed by 4 bases and J by 0 bases, leaving 9 bases between them. CDR3 length equals 13 residues. Looked up from germline, CDR1 is DFQATT and CDR2 is SNEGSKA (reference sequence). This receptor was identified in a woman between 50 and 59 years old in good health. The chain joins TRBV20-1 to TRBJ1-1; D ambiguous. The specimen sequenced was naive T cells sorted from blood. In DNA, the CDR3 is TGCAGTGCTACGACGCGGATGAACACTGAAGCTTTCTTT. It yields the protein CSATTRMNTEAFF.